This is a list of T cell receptor beta chains from one sample in a study of PD-L1 blockade in urothelial cancer. TCRdb keeps only in-frame clones here, not all; method: immunoSEQ multiplex PCR. Here the sample spans fewer than 130,000 clones, under 85% being singletons. The sample was PBMCs, taken around atezolizumab (anti-PD-L1) treatment. The receptors derive from a man in his forties or fifties with urothelial cancer. CDR3s include the opening cysteine and the closing phenylalanine or tryptophan. Fields, in order: clone size, V gene, D gene, J gene, CDR3 length, CDR3 protein, CDR3 DNA. D genes are given only for firm matches. Only part of the rows carry a size: once, few, many, or a class if the clone is expanded.

>NA|TRBV5-1|NA|TRBJ2-2|15
CASSFDPPGTGELFF
TGCGCCAGCAGCTTTGACCCTCCGGGCACCGGGGAGCTGTTTTTT
>NA|TRBV2|TRBD2|TRBJ2-5|16
CASSVRTSGSRETQYF
TGTGCCAGCAGTGTCCGTACTAGCGGGAGTAGAGAGACCCAGTACTTC
>NA|TRBV5-1|TRBD2|TRBJ2-1|15
CASSLELSGRNEQFF
TGCGCCAGCAGCTTGGAGCTAAGCGGGAGAAATGAGCAGTTCTTC
>NA|TRBV5-1|NA|TRBJ2-7|14
CASRQTQGTYEQYF
TGCGCCAGCAGGCAGACTCAGGGTACCTACGAGCAGTACTTC
>NA|TRBV5-1|TRBD1|TRBJ2-5|17
CASSLAGTGGTQETQYF
TGCGCCAGCAGCTTGGCCGGGACAGGGGGCACGCAAGAGACCCAGTACTTC
>few|TRBV28|NA|TRBJ2-1|11
CASSTSYEQFF
TGTGCCAGCAGTACTAGCTATGAGCAGTTCTTC
>NA|TRBV10-1|NA|TRBJ1-3|15
CASSEKSPAGNTIYF
TGCGCCAGCAGTGAGAAGAGCCCGGCTGGAAACACCATATATTTT
>NA|TRBV6-5|NA|TRBJ2-5|13
CASKKEGGSAQYF
TGTGCCAGCAAAAAGGAGGGGGGGTCGGCCCAGTACTTC
>NA|TRBV7-9|NA|TRBJ2-6|17
CASSWRRVAGGANVLTF
TGTGCCAGCAGCTGGCGGAGGGTGGCAGGTGGGGCCAACGTCCTGACTTTC
>NA|TRBV6-5|NA|TRBJ2-7|15
CASSYPQGNYYEQYF
TGTGCCAGCAGTTACCCCCAGGGGAATTACTACGAGCAGTACTTC
>NA|TRBV7-3|NA|TRBJ2-3|14
CASSLRQITDTQYF
TGTGCCAGCAGCCTTCGTCAGATTACAGATACGCAGTATTTT
>NA|TRBV19|TRBD1|TRBJ2-7|13
CASRRDRSGEQYF
TGTGCCAGTAGGCGGGACAGGTCGGGCGAGCAGTACTTC
>NA|TRBV23-1|NA|TRBJ2-7|16
CASIQSPGDRMSEQYF
TGCGCCAGCATACAGAGTCCGGGAGACAGAATGTCCGAGCAGTACTTC
>NA|TRBV7-6|TRBD1|TRBJ1-4|15
CASSTGTGGGEKLFF
TGTGCCAGCAGCACCGGGACAGGGGGTGGCGAAAAACTGTTTTTT
>NA|TRBV28|TRBD2|TRBJ2-7|15
CASWGPGLATYEQYF
TGTGCCAGCTGGGGGCCGGGACTAGCAACCTACGAGCAGTACTTC
>NA|TRBV2|NA|TRBJ1-4|14
CASNWAEANEKLFF
TGTGCCAGCAATTGGGCAGAAGCTAATGAAAAACTGTTTTTT
>NA|TRBV27|NA|TRBJ2-1|14
CASSLYTRGDEQFF
TGTGCCAGCAGTTTATATACCAGGGGGGATGAGCAGTTCTTC
>NA|TRBV21-1|NA|TRBJ1-2|15
CASSKETGSGRGYTF
TGTGCCAGCAGCAAAGAAACAGGCTCTGGACGGGGCTACACCTTC
>NA|TRBV11-3|TRBD2|TRBJ2-2|17
CASSSRTSGRAGGELFF
TGTGCCAGCAGCTCTCGGACTAGCGGGAGGGCGGGCGGGGAGCTGTTTTTT
>NA|TRBV28|NA|TRBJ2-4|10
CASGQNIQYF
TGTGCCAGCGGACAGAACATTCAGTACTTC
>NA|TRBV6-5|NA|TRBJ1-3|15
CASSRDGSSGNTIYF
TGTGCCAGCAGCCGTGACGGGAGCTCTGGAAACACCATATATTTT
>NA|TRBV2|NA|TRBJ2-4|15
CASRPDTGPKNIQYF
TGTGCCAGCAGACCTGATACAGGGCCCAAAAACATTCAGTACTTC
>NA|TRBV5-4|NA|TRBJ1-1|15
CASSPPPGSNTEAFF
TGTGCCAGCAGCCCCCCGCCAGGATCGAACACTGAAGCTTTCTTT
>NA|TRBV7-9|NA|TRBJ2-2|15
CASSSAGTRHGELFF
TGTGCCAGCAGCTCCGCCGGGACTCGCCACGGGGAGCTGTTTTTT
>NA|TRBV5-6|TRBD2|TRBJ2-1|13
CASSLWGGNEQFF
TGTGCCAGCAGCTTGTGGGGGGGCAATGAGCAGTTCTTC
>NA|TRBV18|NA|TRBJ1-1|13
CASSLTGNTEAFF
TGTGCCAGCTCACTGACAGGGAACACTGAAGCTTTCTTT
>NA|TRBV7-9|TRBD2|TRBJ2-1|12
CASSISGDEQFF
TGTGCCAGCAGCATTAGCGGGGATGAGCAGTTCTTC
>NA|TRBV2|TRBD2|TRBJ2-2|18
CASTGSSGSWRSTGELFF
TGTGCCAGCACCGGATCTAGCGGGAGTTGGCGTTCGACCGGGGAGCTGTTTTTT
>NA|TRBV5-4|TRBD2|TRBJ2-3|19
CASSSTTSASGFYTDTQYF
TGTGCCAGCAGCTCCACTACTTCGGCTAGCGGGTTCTACACAGATACGCAGTATTTT
>NA|TRBV19|TRBD2|TRBJ2-2|15
CASSTSGSSTGELFF
TGTGCCAGTAGTACTAGCGGGAGTAGTACCGGGGAGCTGTTTTTT
>NA|TRBV19|NA|TRBJ2-6|17
CASSRRQGGSGANVLTF
TGTGCCAGTAGTAGGAGGCAGGGAGGCTCTGGGGCCAACGTCCTGACTTTC
>NA|TRBV19|NA|TRBJ1-1|14
CASSMGLQGIEAFF
TGTGCCAGTAGTATGGGACTTCAGGGCATTGAAGCTTTCTTT
>NA|TRBV7-8|NA|TRBJ2-1|16
CASSLLYGKGHNEQFF
TGTGCCAGCAGCTTATTGTATGGGAAGGGGCACAATGAGCAGTTCTTC
>NA|TRBV11-2|NA|TRBJ2-7|16
CASSLQAGRGGYEQYF
TGTGCCAGCAGCTTACAGGCCGGGAGAGGCGGCTACGAGCAGTACTTC
>once|TRBV6-6|NA|TRBJ1-4|15
CASTGISGVDEKLFF
TGTGCCAGCACCGGAATCTCGGGGGTTGATGAAAAACTGTTTTTT
>NA|TRBV6-1|TRBD2|TRBJ2-5|16
CASSENSGLAEGTQYF
TGTGCCAGCAGTGAAAATAGCGGACTAGCGGAGGGGACCCAGTACTTC
>NA|TRBV7-9|NA|TRBJ2-7|13
CASMTPGNYEQYF
TGTGCCAGCATGACTCCGGGGAATTACGAGCAGTACTTC
>NA|TRBV7-3|TRBD1|TRBJ2-5|15
CASSLAGTVKETQYF
TGTGCCAGCAGCTTGGCCGGGACAGTAAAAGAGACCCAGTACTTC
>few|TRBV28|NA|TRBJ2-5|15
CASSLLMDFQETQYF
TGTGCCAGCAGTTTATTGATGGACTTTCAAGAGACCCAGTACTTC
>NA|TRBV6-1|NA|TRBJ2-2|13
CASRTSLTGELFF
TGTGCCAGCAGGACATCACTCACCGGGGAGCTGTTTTTT
>NA|TRBV6-1|TRBD1|TRBJ2-3|15
CASRESGQGVDTQYF
TGTGCCAGCAGGGAATCGGGACAGGGAGTAGATACGCAGTATTTT
>once|TRBV7-7|TRBD2|TRBJ2-5|15
CASSPIAGERGTQYF
TGTGCTAGCAGCCCTATAGCGGGGGAGCGGGGGACCCAGTACTTC
>once|TRBV5-1|TRBD2|TRBJ2-1|16
CASSLTSGSLPNEQFF
TGCGCCAGCAGCTTGACTAGCGGGAGTTTACCCAATGAGCAGTTCTTC
>NA|TRBV5-4|TRBD2|TRBJ2-7|15
CASSFRASGSNEQYF
TGTGCCAGCAGCTTTCGGGCCAGCGGGAGCAACGAGCAGTACTTC
>NA|TRBV7-3|TRBD1|TRBJ1-1|16
CASSLTPGGMNTEAFF
TGTGCCAGCAGCTTAACGCCAGGGGGTATGAACACTGAAGCTTTCTTT
>NA|TRBV2|NA|TRBJ2-7|13
CASSDEVAGEQYF
TGTGCCAGCAGTGACGAGGTCGCGGGGGAGCAGTACTTC
>few|TRBV28|TRBD1|TRBJ1-2|15
CASFGQGTANYGYTF
TGTGCCAGCTTTGGTCAGGGGACAGCTAACTATGGCTACACCTTC
>NA|TRBV4-2|TRBD1|TRBJ1-4|15
CASSRRQGSKEKLFF
TGTGCCAGCAGCCGCCGACAGGGGTCGAAGGAAAAACTGTTTTTT
>once|TRBV7-2|TRBD1|TRBJ1-2|14
CASSPGQGARGYTF
TGTGCCAGCAGCCCCGGACAGGGGGCGCGGGGCTACACCTTC
>NA|TRBV5-4|NA|TRBJ2-2|14
CASSLGGAPRELFF
TGTGCCAGCAGCCTGGGGGGCGCACCCCGGGAGCTGTTTTTT
>NA|TRBV30|TRBD2|TRBJ2-1|15
CAWRGLAGGGNEQFF
TGTGCCTGGAGGGGACTAGCGGGAGGGGGTAATGAGCAGTTCTTC
>NA|TRBV18|NA|TRBJ1-1|14
CASSPSVRNTEAFF
TGTGCCAGCTCCCCCTCCGTCCGGAACACTGAAGCTTTCTTT
>NA|TRBV6-1|NA|TRBJ2-5|15
CASSGSWLHQETQYF
TGTGCCAGCAGTGGGAGCTGGTTGCACCAAGAGACCCAGTACTTC
>NA|TRBV27|NA|TRBJ2-7|13
CASSFSQYYEQYF
TGTGCCAGCAGTTTCTCTCAGTACTACGAGCAGTACTTC
>few|TRBV14|NA|TRBJ2-5|17
CASSQERFVPTGETQYF
TGTGCCAGCAGCCAAGAACGGTTTGTACCTACGGGAGAGACCCAGTACTTC
>few|TRBV10-3|TRBD2|TRBJ2-7|14
CAIGGGDVRYEQYF
TGTGCCATCGGCGGGGGGGACGTTCGGTACGAGCAGTACTTC
>NA|TRBV27|TRBD1|TRBJ2-1|15
CASRGTGPTRNEQFF
TGTGCCAGCAGAGGGACAGGGCCCACTAGAAATGAGCAGTTCTTC
>NA|TRBV5-1|NA|TRBJ1-2|14
CASSLGDNIYGYTF
TGCGCCAGCAGCTTGGGTGACAACATCTATGGCTACACCTTC
>NA|TRBV5-1|TRBD1|TRBJ2-4|16
CASSLTTGWAKNIQYF
TGCGCCAGCAGCTTGACGACAGGGTGGGCCAAAAACATTCAGTACTTC